A selection of T cell receptor beta chains follows, all from one sample in a study of cytomegalovirus exposure and HLA in healthy donors. Clones were sequenced by immunoSEQ multiplex PCR, and TCRdb holds only the in-frame ones, with some missing. The sample lists approximately 170,000 clones, around 68% occurring once. Sequences were obtained from PBMCs. The receptors derive from a man over 45 in good health and CMV-seronegative. Both conserved end residues are part of each CDR3.

TRBV11-1 CASSLVPFQETQYF
TRBV9 CASSPGQGRVGTEAFF
TRBV6-5 CASSLKPNTGELFF
TRBV5-1 CASSSGTGNDYEQYF
TRBV5-1 CASSFAGTNTGELFF
TRBV14 CASSPGTGLREQYF
TRBV28 CASSLHEPTGGYEQYF
TRBV11-3 CASSWGEDTQYF
TRBV6-5 CASSYEPTGLNEKLFF
TRBV11-3 CASSVLPGQGGSSGNTIYF
TRBV7-2 CASSLDAAGGGYGYTF
TRBV7-2 CASRITGYSNQPQHF
TRBV6-5 CASSYNRGGYEQYF
TRBV7-8 CASSLNSDSFSGNTIYF
TRBV10-1 CASSGSRTSRSYEQYF
TRBV6-5 CASTADRALEQYF
TRBV6-1 CASRRDRGPDEQFF
TRBV2 CASSEAKGGGDYGYTF
TRBV6-5 CASSSNRGGNSPLHF
TRBV28 CASSLVADNQPQHF
TRBV7-9 CATPRGYGYTF
TRBV2 CASSYASGGNGELFF
TRBV28 CASSLLPGTGAEQYF
TRBV7-9 CASSLRTGESPLHF
TRBV5-1 CASSLVADYNEQFF
TRBV6-5 CASSYGGSSYNEQFF
TRBV5-1 CASSLFRGLTEAFF
TRBV5-1 CASSLVNSMNTEAFF